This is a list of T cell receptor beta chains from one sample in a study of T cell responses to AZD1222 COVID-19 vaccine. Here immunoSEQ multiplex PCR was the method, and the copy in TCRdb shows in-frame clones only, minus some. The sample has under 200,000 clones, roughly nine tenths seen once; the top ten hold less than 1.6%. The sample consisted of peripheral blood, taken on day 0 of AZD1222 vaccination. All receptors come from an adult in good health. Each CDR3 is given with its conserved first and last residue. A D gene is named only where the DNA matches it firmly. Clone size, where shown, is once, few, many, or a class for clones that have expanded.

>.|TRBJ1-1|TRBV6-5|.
TGTGCCAGCAGTTACTCCCGCGGACGGGGCACTGAAGCTTTCTTT
CASSYSRGRGTEAFF
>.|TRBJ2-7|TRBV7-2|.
TGTGCCAGCAGCTTAGCGCTAGACGAGCAGTACTTC
CASSLALDEQYF
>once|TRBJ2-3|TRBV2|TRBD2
TGTGCCAGCAGTGCTCTAGCGGGGGGGTCTAGTACGCAGTATTTT
CASSALAGGSSTQYF
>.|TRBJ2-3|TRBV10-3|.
TGTGCCATCAGTGATATAGGGGGCACAGATACGCAGTATTTT
CAISDIGGTDTQYF
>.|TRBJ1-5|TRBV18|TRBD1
TGTGCCAGCTCCTACTCAGGGGGCGGTCAGCCCCAGCATTTT
CASSYSGGGQPQHF
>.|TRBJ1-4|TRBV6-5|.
TGTGCCAGCAGTTACCTGGGCAGTGAGAATGAAAAACTGTTTTTT
CASSYLGSENEKLFF
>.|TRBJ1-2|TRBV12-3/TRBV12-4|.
TGTGCCAGCAGTGTTCACTATGGCTACACCTTC
CASSVHYGYTF
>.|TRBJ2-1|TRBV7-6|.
TGTGCCAGCAGCTTAGGGGGCCCTACCGGCGATGAGCAGTTCTTC
CASSLGGPTGDEQFF
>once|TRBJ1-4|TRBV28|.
TGTGCCAGCAGAATAAACGGAAAACTGTTTTTT
CASRINGKLFF
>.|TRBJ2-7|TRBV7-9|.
TGTGCCAGCACCGCCGCCCAGCTCCACGAGCAGTACTTC
CASTAAQLHEQYF
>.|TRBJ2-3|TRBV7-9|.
TGTGCCAGCAGCTTCTTGGACAGAGTTTCCACAGATACGCAGTATTTT
CASSFLDRVSTDTQYF
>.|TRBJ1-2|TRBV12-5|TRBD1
TGTGCTAGTGGTTTACGGACAGGCGCAACTAACTATGGCTACACCTTC
CASGLRTGATNYGYTF
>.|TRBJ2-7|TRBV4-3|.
TGCGCCAGCAGCCAAGATCCCGGGCTCCATAAGCAGTACTTC
CASSQDPGLHKQYF
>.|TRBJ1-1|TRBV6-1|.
TGTGCCAGCAGTGAAAAATTGAGGAGATCCTTGGAAGCTTTCTTT
CASSEKLRRSLEAFF
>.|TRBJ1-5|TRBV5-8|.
TGTGCCAGCAGCTTGTTACCTATCCTTTTTCAGCCCCAGCATTTT
CASSLLPILFQPQHF
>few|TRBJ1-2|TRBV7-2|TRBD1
TGTGCCAGCAGCTTAGTTTGGACAGGGGGGGCCTATGGCTACACCTTC
CASSLVWTGGAYGYTF
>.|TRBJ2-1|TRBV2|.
TGTGCCAGCAGTGATGGGACCACCAGCTATGAGCAGTTCTTC
CASSDGTTSYEQFF
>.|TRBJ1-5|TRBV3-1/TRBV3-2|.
TGTGCCAGCAGCCAAGTCTCTCGGCCCCAGCATTTT
CASSQVSRPQHF
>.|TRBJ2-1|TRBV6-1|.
TGTGCCAGCAGTGATCCTCATGGAACTAGCTCCTACAATGAGCAGTTCTTC
CASSDPHGTSSYNEQFF
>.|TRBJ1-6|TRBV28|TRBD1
TGTGCCAGCAGTGTGAGTAGGACAGGGATTATAGGGGCTAATTCACCCCTCCACTTT
CASSVSRTGIIGANSPLHF
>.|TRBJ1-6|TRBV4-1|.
TGCGCCAGCAGCCCCGGGGACCTTAATTCACCCCTCCACTTT
CASSPGDLNSPLHF
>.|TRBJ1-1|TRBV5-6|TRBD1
TGTGCCAGCAGCTTCAGGACAGGGAACACTGAAGCTTTCTTT
CASSFRTGNTEAFF
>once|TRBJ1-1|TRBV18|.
TGTGCCAGCTCACCGTCGGTTAGGCCGAACACTGAAGCTTTCTTT
CASSPSVRPNTEAFF
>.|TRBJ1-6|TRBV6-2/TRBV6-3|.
TGTGCCAGCAGTTACGGGACCTTCAATTCACCCCTCCACTTT
CASSYGTFNSPLHF
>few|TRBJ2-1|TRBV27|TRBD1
TGTGCCAGCAGTTCCGCCCCGGACAGGGGCCATGAGCAGTTCTTC
CASSSAPDRGHEQFF
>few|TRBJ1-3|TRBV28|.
TGTGCCAGCAGTCTGGGTTACAGGCGTCCTGGATATTTT
CASSLGYRRPGYF
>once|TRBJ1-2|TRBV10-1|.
TGCGCCAGCAGTCCAGGGGAAAGGGACTATGGCTACACCTTC
CASSPGERDYGYTF
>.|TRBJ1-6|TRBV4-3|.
TGCGCCAGCAGCCAAGATCGAAACTTGCCGGGATCACCCCTCCACTTT
CASSQDRNLPGSPLHF
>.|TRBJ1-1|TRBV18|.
TGTGCCAGCTCAGCTAACAGGGAATTGGTAGCGGACACTGAAGCTTTCTTT
CASSANRELVADTEAFF
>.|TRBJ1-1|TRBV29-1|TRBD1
TGCAGCGTCAAAGGACAGGCAAACACTGAAGCTTTCTTT
CSVKGQANTEAFF
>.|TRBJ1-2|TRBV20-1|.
TGCAGTGCCAGGGGTGCTGGTGGCTACACCTTC
CSARGAGGYTF
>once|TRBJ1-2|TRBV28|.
TGTGCCAGCAGTTTTGGGACCCCGGGTGGCTACACCTTC
CASSFGTPGGYTF
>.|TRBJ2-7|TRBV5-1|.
TGCGCCAGCAGTTCTGGCCCCGGTGGTAACGACGAGCAGTACTTC
CASSSGPGGNDEQYF
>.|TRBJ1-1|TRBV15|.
TGTGCCACCAGCAGAGAGACCGCTTCCTTCACTGAAGCTTTCTTT
CATSRETASFTEAFF
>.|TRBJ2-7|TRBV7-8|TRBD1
TGTGCCAGCACCCCACAGGGGGCTATGGGCCACGAGCAGTACTTC
CASTPQGAMGHEQYF
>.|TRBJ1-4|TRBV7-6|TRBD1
TGTGCCAGCAGCTTAGCTGACGGAGGGGGCGCTAATGAAAAACTGTTTTTT
CASSLADGGGANEKLFF
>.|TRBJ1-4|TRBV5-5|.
TGTGCCAGCAGCGGGACCAGGGAAACTAATGAAAAACTGTTTTTT
CASSGTRETNEKLFF
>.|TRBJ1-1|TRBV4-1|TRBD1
TGCGCCAGCAGCCCTCGGACAGGGAACACTGAAGCTTTCTTT
CASSPRTGNTEAFF
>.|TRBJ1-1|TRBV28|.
TGTGCCAGCAGTTTAGGTCGGGTGAACACTGAAGCTTTCTTT
CASSLGRVNTEAFF
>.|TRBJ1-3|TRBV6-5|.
TGTGCCAGCAATTTCCGGGAGGACTCTGGAAACACCATATATTTT
CASNFREDSGNTIYF
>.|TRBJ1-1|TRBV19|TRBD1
TGTGCCAGTAGTATGGGACAGGGGAACACTGAAGCTTTCTTT
CASSMGQGNTEAFF
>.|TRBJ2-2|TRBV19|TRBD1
TGTGCCAGTAGTAAATGGCCCGGGACAGGGTACACCGGGGAGCTGTTTTTT
CASSKWPGTGYTGELFF
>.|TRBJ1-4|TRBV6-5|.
TGTGCCAGCAGTTTGGCACTGGTCCCTCGCCATGAAAAACTGTTTTTT
CASSLALVPRHEKLFF
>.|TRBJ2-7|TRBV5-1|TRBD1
TGCGCCAGCCGACAGGGCCCGAGCTCCTACGAGCAGTACTTC
CASRQGPSSYEQYF
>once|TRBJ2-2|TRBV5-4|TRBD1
TGTGCCAGCAGCTGGTACCCAGGGGGCGCGGTGTCCGGGGAGCTGTTTTTT
CASSWYPGGAVSGELFF
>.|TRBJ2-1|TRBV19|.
TGTGCCAGTAGTATCTCCACAGGGCTGATTTACAATGAGCAGTTCTTC
CASSISTGLIYNEQFF
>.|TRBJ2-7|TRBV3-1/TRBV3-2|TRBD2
TGTGCCAGCAGCCAAGCTAGCGGGTCGTACGAGCAGTACTTC
CASSQASGSYEQYF
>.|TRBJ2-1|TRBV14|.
TGTGCCAGCAGCCAAGATCTAGGGGGTTTTCGTGTGAATGAGCAGTTCTTC
CASSQDLGGFRVNEQFF
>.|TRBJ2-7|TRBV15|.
TGTGCCACCAGCAGAGATCGCGGACGATCCTACGAGCAGTACTTC
CATSRDRGRSYEQYF